This entry lists 26 T cell receptor beta chains sequenced from one sample in a study of T-cell reconstitution after alpha-beta-depleted transplantation in children. The TCRbeta library incorporated unique molecular identifiers. TCRdb fed the PCR reads into MiXCR, producing one record per CDR3 protein. The sample shows some 80,000 distinct CDR3 sequences, roughly 18% of them seen only once. The sequences come from PBMCs, mostly from graft donor cells, collected 360 days after TCRalphabeta/CD19-depleted stem cell transplant. These receptors originate from a male patient between 2 and 9 years old who had a stem cell transplant for acute lymphoblastic leukemia, so the T cells may come from the graft donor.

The rearrangement uses TRBV20-1 and TRBJ2-1; 11 nucleotides line up with TRBD2. This CDR3 region has 17 residues. The V gene end was trimmed by 6 bases and the J gene end by 9 bases; junction bases not matched to a gene: 19. In germline, CDR1 is DFQATT, CDR2 SNEGSKA (reference sequence). CDR3 nucleotide sequence: TGCAGTGCAAGGGGGGGGTTGACTAGCGGGATTTTGCGTGAGCAGTTCTTC. Its translation: CSARGGLTSGILREQFF.

The chain joins TRBV4-1 to TRBJ1-4; D is unresolved. This CDR3 spans 14 amino acids. The germline gives CDR1 MGHRA, CDR2 YSYEKL. V was shortened by 2 bases and J by 8 bases, with 12 bases between the two germline ends. The CDR3 coding sequence is TGCGCCAGCAGCCAATTGCGTTTTGGGGAAAAACTGTTTTTT. Translated, it gives CASSQLRFGEKLFF.

This chain uses TRBV12-3 or TRBV12-4 with TRBJ2-7; TRBD1 matches at 9 bases. V shed 5 bases, J shed 6 bases, and the junction held 8 bases outside the gene matches. This CDR3 is built from 14 residues. The CDR3 bases are TGTGCCAGCAGTCCAGGACCGGGACAGGGCGAGCAGTACTTC. This codes for CASSPGPGQGEQYF.

About this clonotype itself: Germline and junction disagree at one end, which may indicate a read error. J is TRBJ2-5 and V is TRBV5-4; perhaps D is TRBD1 or TRBD2 (5 bases each). CDR3 length: 14 residues. CDR1 SGHNT and CDR2 YYREEE come from the germline V gene (reference sequence). DNA for the CDR3: TGTGCCAGAAGCTTGGGACCGCTCCAAGAGACCCAGTACTTC. Its protein product is CARSLGPLQETQYF.

This clonotype was detected ten times or more. The rearrangement links TRBV11-2 to TRBJ2-5; TRBD1 matches 7 bases. V trimming: 2 bases; J trimming: 2 bases; junction bases outside the gene matches: 5. Germline V CDR1 and CDR2: SGHAT, FQNNGV. The CDR3 loop spans 15 amino acids. The CDR3 DNA is TGTGCCAGCAGCTTACAGGGGGTGAGGCAAGAGACCCAGTACTTC. Protein product: CASSLQGVRQETQYF.

This clonotype has more than one count but fewer than ten. The chain carries TRBV11-2 and TRBJ2-3, with D perhaps matching TRBD2 (6 bases). The V end lost 5 bases, the J end lost 6 bases, and 18 bases lay between the germline ends. The CDR3 consists of 15 residues. Per germline, CDR1 SGHAT and CDR2 FQNNGV. CDR3 sequence reads: CASSAQGGRWDTQYF. CDR3 sequence (DNA): TGTGCCAGCAGCGCACAAGGAGGGAGATGGGATACGCAGTATTTT.

The rearrangement joins TRBV4-1 to TRBJ2-1, with unresolved D. V lost 4 bases and J 1 base, leaving 11 bases between the germline ends. CDR1 MGHRA and CDR2 YSYEKL come from the germline V gene. CDR3 length: 15 amino acids. Here the CDR3 DNA reads TGCGCCAGCAGCCCCCGACTGACTTCCTACAATGAGCAGTTCTTC. Encoded protein: CASSPRLTSYNEQFF.

V gene TRBV20-1 combines with J gene TRBJ2-7; no reliable D call. The CDR3 has 13 amino acids. Trimming took off 1 base at V and 0 bases at J, with 7 bases between the two ends. Germline V lookup: CDR1 DFQATT, CDR2 SNEGSKA (reference sequence). CDR3 in amino acids: CSARVTASYEQYF. The DNA for the CDR3 is TGCAGTGCTAGAGTTACGGCCTCCTACGAGCAGTACTTC.

This clonotype turned up a few times. V and J are TRBV20-1 and TRBJ1-2; 7 bases are a match to TRBD1. V shed 5 bases, J shed 2 bases, and the junction held 5 bases outside the gene matches. There are 13 residues in the CDR3. Germline V gene sequence: CDR1 DFQATT, CDR2 SNEGSKA (reference sequence). CDR3 sequence reads: CSAHDRVNYGYTF. CDR3 sequence (DNA): TGCAGTGCTCATGACAGGGTGAACTATGGCTACACCTTC.

This clonotype was recorded a few times. The chain uses TRBV7-8 and TRBJ1-6, with D unresolved. Trimming left V 0 bases short and J 7 bases short, with 4 bases between. Germline V gene sequence: CDR1 SGHVS, CDR2 FQNEAQ. This CDR3 comprises 13 residues. The CDR3 is CASSLAHNSPLHF. For the CDR3, the DNA is TGTGCCAGCAGCTTAGCACACAATTCACCCCTCCACTTT. Variable domain in full (rest from reference TRBV7-8 and TRBJ1-6): GAGVSQSPRYKVAKRGQDVALRCDPISGHVSLFWYQQALGQGPEFLTYFQNEAQLDKSGLPSDRFFAERPEGSVSTLKIQRTQQEDSAVYLCASSLAHNSPLHFGNGTRLTVT.

The V and J genes are TRBV5-1 and TRBJ2-3; TRBD2 matches at 8 bases. V gave up 6 bases and J gave up 1 base; unmatched junction bases: 7. Per the germline V gene, CDR1 is SGHRS and CDR2 is YFSETQ. This CDR3 is built from 15 residues. CDR3 coding DNA: TGCGCCAGCAACCGGGAGGGCCCGGGCACAGATACGCAGTATTTT. Translation gives CASNREGPGTDTQYF.

V and J are TRBV28 and TRBJ2-3; unclear D gene. V lost 10 bases, J lost 0 bases, and 8 bases lay in between. Germline V CDR1 and CDR2: MDHEN, SYDVKM. The CDR3 consists of 12 residues. CDR3 sequence: CATRRSTDTQYF. CDR3 DNA: TGTGCCACCCGCAGAAGCACAGATACGCAGTATTTT.

CDR3 sequence reads: CASSEDKIYNEQFF. For the CDR3, the DNA is TGTGCCAGCAGCGAGGACAAGATTTACAATGAGCAGTTCTTC. The chain joins TRBV5-4 to TRBJ2-1, with D possibly matching TRBD1 (5 bases). V dropped 4 bases and J dropped 4 bases, with 12 bases sitting between them. This CDR3 region has 14 residues. The germline V gene has CDR1 SGHNT and CDR2 YYREEE (reference sequence).

The chain links TRBV20-1 to TRBJ1-2; a weak D match, TRBD1 (6 bases). The CDR3 has 15 residues. The V gene's germline CDR1 is DFQATT and CDR2 SNEGSKA (reference sequence). V lost 0 bases and J lost 3, with 14 bases in between. The CDR3 is CSAREMRGQDYGYTF. The CDR3 DNA reads as TGCAGTGCTAGAGAGATGCGGGGGCAGGACTATGGCTACACCTTC.

The chain uses TRBV11-2 and TRBJ2-7, with TRBD1 identical over 7 bases. This CDR3 region has 16 residues. Germline V gene lookup returns CDR1 SGHAT and CDR2 FQNNGV. With 5 bases clipped from V and 2 bases from J, the junction kept 12 bases outside the gene matches. DNA for the CDR3: TGTGCCAGCAGCGCCCTTAGACAGGGCCTAACCTACGAGCAGTACTTC. The encoded protein is CASSALRQGLTYEQYF.

The genes are TRBV7-9 and TRBJ1-1; D possibly corresponds to TRBD1 (6 bases). The V end was cut by 1 base, the J end by 0 bases, with 12 bases between. Germline CDR1 and CDR2: SEHNR and FQNEAQ (reference sequence). This CDR3 contains 16 residues. The CDR3 DNA follows: TGTGCCAGCAGCTTAGGAGGGGGGCCTATGAACACTGAAGCTTTCTTT. Translation: CASSLGGGPMNTEAFF.

The chain employs TRBV10-3 and TRBJ2-7; a possible D gene is TRBD2 (5 bases). This CDR3 has 14 residues. Trimming left V 3 bases short and J 2 bases short, with 11 bases between. Germline loops: CDR1 ENHRY, CDR2 SYGVKD. CDR3 sequence reads: CAISEGSITYEQYF. DNA for the CDR3: TGTGCCATCAGTGAAGGGAGTATTACCTACGAGCAGTACTTC.

This clonotype showed up many times. The CDR3 region has the DNA TGTGCCAGCAGCCCGCGACGGATGAACACTGAAGCTTTCTTT. Translation: CASSPRRMNTEAFF. The chain recombines TRBV7-9 with TRBJ1-1, with D unclear. The CDR3 is 14 residues long. Trimming shortened V by 5 bases and J by 0 bases, and 10 bases separated the two germline ends. Looked up from germline, CDR1 is SEHNR and CDR2 is FQNEAQ (reference sequence).

In its sample, this clonotype was seen a few times. The rearrangement joins TRBV12-3 or TRBV12-4 to TRBJ2-2; weak D call: TRBD2 (5 bases). V lost 8 bases, J lost 2 bases, and 9 bases lay in between. The CDR3 consists of 13 residues. DNA of the CDR3: TGTGCCAGCGCTAGCTTCAACACCGGGGAGCTGTTTTTT. Its translation is CASASFNTGELFF.

At least ten counts were recorded for this clonotype. The junction does not match germline at one end; this may be a read error. This chain uses TRBV5-1 with TRBJ2-5; the D is unclear. The germline V gene encodes CDR1 SGHRS and CDR2 YFSETQ. The CDR3 is 13 residues long. CDR3 residues: CASSLGYQETQYF. In nucleotides, the CDR3 is TGTGCCAGCAGTCTAGGCTACCAAGAGACCCAGTACTTC.

This clonotype was recorded at least ten times. This sequence joins TRBV20-1 and TRBJ2-5; D perhaps matches TRBD1 (5 bases). Germline lookup yields CDR1 DFQATT and CDR2 SNEGSKA (reference sequence). V dropped 0 bases and J dropped 7 bases, with 15 bases sitting between them. The length of the CDR3 is 14 residues. The CDR3 region has the DNA TGCAGTGCTAGAGATGCAGTGGCAGGGTGGACCCAGTACTTC. This encodes CSARDAVAGWTQYF.

V gene TRBV12-3 or TRBV12-4 combines with J gene TRBJ2-2; a weak D match, TRBD1 (5 bases). The V end lost 2 bases, the J end lost 8 bases, and 9 bases lay between the germline ends. This CDR3 region has 13 residues. The CDR3 is CASSLSGIGELFF. Written as DNA, the CDR3 is TGTGCCAGCAGTTTATCAGGGATTGGGGAGCTGTTTTTT.

This clonotype was counted ten times or more. It may be a read error: a sequence one base away is much more abundant. Written as DNA, the CDR3 is TGTGCCTGCAGTTTACTCGCGGGAGTAAAAGTGAGGTCCTACGAGCAGTACTTC. This gives the protein CACSLLAGVKVRSYEQYF. The chain uses TRBV12-3 or TRBV12-4 and TRBJ2-7, with 7 bases lining up with TRBD2. This CDR3 has 18 amino acids.

This clonotype was seen more than once but under ten times. CDR3 loop: CASRPLASGVYNEQFF. For the CDR3, the DNA is TGTGCCAGCAGACCGTTAGCTAGCGGGGTCTACAATGAGCAGTTCTTC. This sequence joins TRBV27 and TRBJ2-1, with TRBD2 matching over 9 bases. The CDR3 contains 16 residues. The germline V gene has CDR1 MNHEY and CDR2 SMNVEV (reference sequence). Trimming at V came to 6 bases and at J to 3 bases, leaving 9 bases not matched to a gene.

This clonotype was observed a handful of times. This sequence joins TRBV20-1 and TRBJ2-1, with a possible D match to TRBD2 (5 bases). V dropped 4 bases and J dropped 3 bases, with 13 bases sitting between them. Germline V gene lookup returns CDR1 DFQATT and CDR2 SNEGSKA (reference sequence). The CDR3 sequence is 14 residues long. The CDR3, as DNA: TGCAGTGCTAAGCTCCCACTAGTCTACAATGAGCAGTTCTTC. It encodes CSAKLPLVYNEQFF.

The sample holds a few counts of this clonotype. The gene calls are TRBV10-3 and TRBJ1-5, with 8 bases lining up with TRBD1. The V and J ends lost 4 bases and 4 bases, in that order; junction bases with no gene match: 3. Germline V CDR1 and CDR2: ENHRY, SYGVKD. This CDR3 comprises 14 residues. CDR3 residues: CAISGTGSNQPQHF. CDR3 nucleotide sequence: TGTGCCATCAGTGGGACAGGGTCGAATCAGCCCCAGCATTTT.